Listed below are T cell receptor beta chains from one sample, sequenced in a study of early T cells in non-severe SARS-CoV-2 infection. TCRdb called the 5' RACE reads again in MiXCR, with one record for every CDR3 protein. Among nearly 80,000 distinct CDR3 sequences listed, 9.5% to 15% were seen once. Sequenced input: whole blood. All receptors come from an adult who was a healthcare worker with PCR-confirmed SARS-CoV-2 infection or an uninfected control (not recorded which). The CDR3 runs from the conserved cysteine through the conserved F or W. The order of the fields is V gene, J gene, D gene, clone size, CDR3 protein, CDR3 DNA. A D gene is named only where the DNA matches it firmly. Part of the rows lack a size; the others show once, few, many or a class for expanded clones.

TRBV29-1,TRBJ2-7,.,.,CSARHLGDEQYF,TGCAGCGCCCGACACTTAGGAGATGAGCAGTACTTC
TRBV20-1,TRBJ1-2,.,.,CSARVGSANYGYTF,TGCAGTGCTAGAGTAGGGAGCGCTAACTATGGCTACACCTTC
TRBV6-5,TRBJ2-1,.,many,CASSSRRREPYNEQFF,TGTGCCAGCAGTTCCCGTCGTAGGGAGCCCTACAATGAGCAGTTCTTC
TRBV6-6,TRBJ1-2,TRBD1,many,CASSYTGQGMVGYTF,TGTGCCAGCAGTTACACGGGACAGGGCATGGTTGGCTACACCTTC
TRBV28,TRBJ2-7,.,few,CASSYGEVEQYF,TGTGCCAGCAGTTATGGGGAAGTCGAGCAGTACTTC
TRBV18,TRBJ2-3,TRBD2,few,CASSPWRGGKETDTQYF,TGTGCCAGCTCACCGTGGCGCGGGGGTAAGGAGACAGATACGCAGTATTTT
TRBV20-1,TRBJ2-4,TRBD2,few,CSAPLPLAGAPQYF,TGCAGTGCTCCTTTACCCCTAGCGGGGGCCCCACAGTACTTC
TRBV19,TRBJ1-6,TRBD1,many,CASSRQGLNSPLHF,TGTGCCAGTAGTCGACAGGGGCTTAATTCACCCCTCCACTTT
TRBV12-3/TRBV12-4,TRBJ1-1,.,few,CASSLQGDTEAFF,TGTGCCAGCAGTTTACAGGGAGACACTGAAGCTTTCTTT
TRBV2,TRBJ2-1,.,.,CASRGLNRGSRDEQFF,TGTGCCAGCAGAGGGCTTAACCGGGGCAGTCGAGATGAGCAGTTCTTC
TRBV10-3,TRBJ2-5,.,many,CAISEPPQETQYF,TGTGCCATCAGTGAGCCCCCCCAAGAGACCCAGTACTTC
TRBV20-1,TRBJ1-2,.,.,CSARGRVGALSYGYTF,TGCAGTGCTAGAGGGAGGGTCGGGGCCTTAAGCTATGGCTACACCTTC
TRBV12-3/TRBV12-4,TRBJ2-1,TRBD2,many,CASNMGLANEQFF,TGTGCCAGCAACATGGGACTAGCGAATGAGCAGTTCTTC
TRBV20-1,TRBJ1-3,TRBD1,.,CSAVTGAGGNTIYF,TGCAGTGCTGTTACAGGGGCAGGTGGAAACACCATATATTTT
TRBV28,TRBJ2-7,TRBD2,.,CASSLRGEGYEQYF,TGTGCCAGCAGTTTGCGGGGGGAGGGCTACGAGCAGTACTTC
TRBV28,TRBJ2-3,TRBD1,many,CASSRGQVLTDTQYF,TGTGCCAGCAGTAGGGGACAGGTACTCACGGATACGCAGTATTTT
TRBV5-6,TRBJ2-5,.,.,CASSAAGASQETQYF,TGTGCCAGCAGCGCTGCCGGGGCCTCACAAGAGACCCAGTACTTC
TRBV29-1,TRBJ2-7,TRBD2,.,CSAQGGSYEQYF,TGCAGCGCCCAGGGAGGGTCCTACGAGCAGTACTTC
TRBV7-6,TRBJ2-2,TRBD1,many,CASSFPRGLTGELFF,TGTGCCAGCAGCTTCCCCAGGGGGCTGACCGGGGAGCTGTTTTTT
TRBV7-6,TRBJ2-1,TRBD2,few,CASSPGGSWTSDNEQFF,TGTGCCAGCAGCCCCGGCGGTAGTTGGACTAGCGACAATGAGCAGTTCTTC
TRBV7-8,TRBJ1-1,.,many,CASSLQGNTEAFF,TGTGCCAGCAGCTTACAGGGGAACACTGAAGCTTTCTTT
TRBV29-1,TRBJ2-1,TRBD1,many,CSASQDRGHNEQFF,TGCAGCGCCTCACAGGACAGGGGGCACAATGAGCAGTTCTTC
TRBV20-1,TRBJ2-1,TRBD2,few,CSARDPPSGGSSYNEQFF,TGCAGTGCTAGAGATCCTCCAAGCGGGGGTAGCTCCTACAATGAGCAGTTCTTC
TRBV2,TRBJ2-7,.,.,CASSVRSGLPGEQYF,TGTGCCAGCAGTGTTCGCTCGGGCTTACCCGGCGAGCAGTACTTC
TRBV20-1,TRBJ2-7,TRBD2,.,CSASSLAGYEQYF,TGCAGTGCTAGTTCACTAGCGGGATACGAGCAGTACTTC
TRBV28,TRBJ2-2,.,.,CASSPTDSGELFF,TGTGCCAGCAGCCCCACAGATTCCGGGGAGCTGTTTTTT
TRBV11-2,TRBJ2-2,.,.,CASSEGVYTGELFF,TGTGCCAGCAGCGAGGGAGTATACACCGGGGAGCTGTTTTTT
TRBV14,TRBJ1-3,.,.,CASSPFRGGVLTGNTIYF,TGTGCCAGCAGCCCCTTTCGAGGTGGGGTTCTTACTGGAAACACCATATATTTT
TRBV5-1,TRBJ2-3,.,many,CASSLGPGARGTDTQYF,TGCGCCAGCAGCTTGGGGCCGGGGGCGAGAGGCACAGATACGCAGTATTTT
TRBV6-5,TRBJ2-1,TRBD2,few,CASSSSGGPYNEQFF,TGTGCCAGCAGCTCTAGCGGGGGGCCTTACAATGAGCAGTTCTTC
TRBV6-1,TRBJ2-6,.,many,CATLDLKSGANVLTF,TGTGCCACCCTCGATTTGAAGTCTGGGGCCAACGTCCTGACTTTC
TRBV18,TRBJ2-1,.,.,CASSSREGRNYNEQFF,TGTGCCAGCTCATCTCGAGAGGGGCGAAACTACAATGAGCAGTTCTTC
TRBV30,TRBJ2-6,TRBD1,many,CAWIGGKSGTGMFAGANVLTF,TGTGCCTGGATCGGGGGGAAATCCGGGACAGGGATGTTTGCTGGGGCCAACGTCCTGACTTTC
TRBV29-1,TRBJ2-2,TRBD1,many,CSATGGLNTGELFF,TGCAGCGCAACAGGGGGCCTGAACACCGGGGAGCTGTTTTTT
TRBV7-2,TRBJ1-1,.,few,CASSLVFSANTEAFF,TGTGCCAGCAGCTTAGTCTTTTCGGCTAACACTGAAGCTTTCTTT
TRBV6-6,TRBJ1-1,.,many,CASSYFRREDTEAFF,TGTGCCAGCAGTTACTTTCGCAGGGAGGACACTGAAGCTTTCTTT
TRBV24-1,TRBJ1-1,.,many,CATSDGTRLAGAFF,TGTGCCACCAGTGACGGGACGCGCCTAGCAGGGGCTTTCTTT
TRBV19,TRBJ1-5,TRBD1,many,CASSVRPRGDQPQHF,TGTGCCAGTAGTGTTCGCCCCAGGGGGGATCAGCCCCAGCATTTT
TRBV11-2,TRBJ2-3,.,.,CASSRTTDTQYF,TGTGCCAGCAGCCGAACGACAGATACGCAGTATTTT
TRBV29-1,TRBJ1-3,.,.,CSALSGNTIYF,TGCAGCGCCCTCTCTGGAAACACCATATATTTT
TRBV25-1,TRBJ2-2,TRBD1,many,CASQGVGAGELFF,TGTGCCAGCCAGGGGGTGGGGGCCGGGGAGCTGTTTTTT
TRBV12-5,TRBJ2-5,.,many,CASGPPTAETQYF,TGTGCTAGTGGACCCCCTACGGCAGAGACCCAGTACTTC
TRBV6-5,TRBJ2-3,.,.,CASSYDPTDTQYF,TGTGCCAGCAGTTATGACCCAACAGATACGCAGTATTTT
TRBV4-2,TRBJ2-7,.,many,CASSQQSLVREQYF,TGTGCCAGCAGCCAACAAAGCCTTGTACGGGAGCAGTACTTC
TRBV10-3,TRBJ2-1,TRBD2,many,CAISEAGASYNEQFF,TGTGCCATCAGTGAGGCGGGAGCCTCCTACAATGAGCAGTTCTTC
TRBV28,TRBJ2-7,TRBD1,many,CASSSPWDRNEQYF,TGTGCCAGCAGTTCCCCCTGGGACAGGAACGAGCAGTACTTC
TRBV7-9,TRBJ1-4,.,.,CASSLSVLGEKLFF,TGTGCCAGCAGCTTGTCCGTTTTAGGTGAAAAACTGTTTTTT
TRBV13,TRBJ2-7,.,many,CASSPSSSYEQYF,TGTGCCAGCAGCCCGTCATCGTCCTACGAGCAGTACTTC
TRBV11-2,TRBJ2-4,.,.,CASSRVSDKNIQYF,TGTGCCAGCAGCCGGGTTAGTGACAAAAACATTCAGTACTTC
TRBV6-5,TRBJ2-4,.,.,CASSKELGAKNIQYF,TGTGCCAGCAGTAAGGAGCTTGGGGCCAAAAACATTCAGTACTTC
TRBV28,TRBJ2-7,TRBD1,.,CASQLGRQGSSEQYF,TGTGCCAGCCAACTTGGGCGACAGGGGTCCTCCGAGCAGTACTTC